One and the same sample provided the 5 T cell receptor beta chains below, sequenced in a study of blood T cell repertoires in COVID-19 (dated by TCRdb to the early 2020s). Library generation was performed with the immunoSEQ multiplex PCR assay. TCRdb stores this immuneACCESS table with in-frame sequences only. Part of the clones is absent; in the studies checked, under half of the shortfall reflects unresolved V genes, and no reason is known for the rest. Present in this sample are over 100,000 clones, 86% of which were seen just once. The leading ten clones occupy approximately 10% of the sample. Sample: peripheral blood. These receptors were collected from a woman in her seventies with COVID-19, enrolled during active disease.

The rearrangement uses TRBV3-1 (or the pseudogene TRBV3-2) and TRBJ2-5, with D uncertain. CDR1 and CDR2 (germline): LGHDT, YNNKEL (reference sequence). CDR3 length equals 13 residues. V lost 2 bases and J lost 1, with 5 bases in between. The CDR3 reads CASSQLAQETQYF. The CDR3 DNA reads as TGTGCCAGCAGCCAACTGGCCCAAGAGACCCAGTACTTC.

The CDR3 is CASSPLNEKLFF. The CDR3 nucleotides are TGTGCCAGCTCACCTCTCAATGAAAAACTGTTTTTT. The genes are TRBV18 and TRBJ1-4; D unresolved. Per germline, CDR1 KGHSH and CDR2 LQKENI. The V gene lost 3 bases and the J gene lost 5 bases, with 4 bases spanning the gap. The CDR3 loop spans 12 amino acids. Filled out from reference TRBV18 and TRBJ1-4, the complete variable domain reads NAGVMQNPRHLVRRRGQEARLRCSPMKGHSHVYWYRQLPEEGLKFMVYLQKENIIDESGMPKERFSAEFPKEGPSILRIQQVVRGDSAAYFCASSPLNEKLFFGSGTQLSVL.

The V call is TRBV6-6, the J call TRBJ1-1; possibly TRBD1 for D (6 bases). The V end was cut by 6 bases, the J end by 0 bases, with 11 bases between. CDR3 length: 14 residues. From germline, CDR1 is MNHNY and CDR2 SVGAGI (reference sequence). The chain's CDR3 is CASSHRALNTEAFF. In DNA form, the CDR3 reads TGTGCCAGCAGCCACAGGGCGCTGAACACTGAAGCTTTCTTT.

The chain joins TRBV27 to TRBJ1-4; TRBD1 agrees at 9 bases. This CDR3 is 18 amino acids long. Germline assignment: CDR1 MNHEY and CDR2 SMNVEV (reference sequence). V lost 2 bases, J lost 7 bases, and 14 bases stayed unmatched. The CDR3 loop reads CASSLKGQGSRRGEKLFF. CDR3 DNA sequence: TGTGCCAGCAGTTTAAAGGGACAGGGAAGTCGGAGAGGTGAAAAACTGTTTTTT.

V gene TRBV4-1 combines with J gene TRBJ1-4, with D unresolved. Per germline, CDR1 MGHRA and CDR2 YSYEKL. CDR3 length: 14 amino acids. With 5 bases removed from V and 7 bases from J, the gap between germline ends came to 14 bases. This CDR3 is CASSYTRFSEKLFF. CDR3 nucleotide sequence: TGCGCCAGCAGCTACACCAGGTTCAGTGAAAAACTGTTTTTT.